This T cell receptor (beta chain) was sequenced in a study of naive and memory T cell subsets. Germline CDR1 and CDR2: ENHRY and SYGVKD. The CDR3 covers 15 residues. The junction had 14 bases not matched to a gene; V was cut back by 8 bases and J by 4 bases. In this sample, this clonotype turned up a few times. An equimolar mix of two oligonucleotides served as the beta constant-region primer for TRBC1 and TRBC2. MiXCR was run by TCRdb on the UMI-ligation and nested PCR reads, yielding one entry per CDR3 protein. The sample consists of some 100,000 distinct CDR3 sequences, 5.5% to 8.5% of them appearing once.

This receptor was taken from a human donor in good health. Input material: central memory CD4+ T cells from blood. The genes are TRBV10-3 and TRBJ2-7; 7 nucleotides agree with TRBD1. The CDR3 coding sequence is TGTGCCATCGGCGACGGAACAGGGGAACGGTACGAGCAGTACTTC. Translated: CAIGDGTGERYEQYF.